These 9 T cell receptor beta chains share one sample of origin, sequenced in a study of T cells after yellow fever vaccination. MiXCR, run by TCRdb on the 5' RACE reads, gives a single entry per CDR3 protein. The sample yields roughly 320,000 distinct CDR3 sequences, roughly 10% seen once. This sample comprised CD4+ T cells sorted from PBMCs, obtained 45 days after the yellow fever booster vaccination. The receptor set was obtained from a man between 18 and 35 years old who received the YFV17D yellow fever vaccine.

The chain uses TRBV25-1 and TRBJ2-3; no firm D call. Germline loops: CDR1 MGHDK, CDR2 SYGVNS. Trimming removed 1 base from V and 5 bases from J, with 7 bases in between. This CDR3 is 13 amino acids long. For the CDR3, the DNA is TGTGCCAGCAGTGAATGGTCGGGAGATACGCAGTATTTT. This gives the protein CASSEWSGDTQYF.

This clonotype was detected only a few times. The genes are TRBV7-9 and TRBJ2-7; 7 positions match TRBD1. Losses at the gene ends were 1 base for V and 5 bases for J; bases not matched to a gene: 5. CDR1 is SEHNR and CDR2 is FQNEAQ in the germline V gene (reference sequence). The CDR3 is made up of 14 amino acids. CDR3 region: CASSLEGQTNEQYF. CDR3 bases: TGTGCCAGCAGCTTAGAGGGACAGACGAACGAGCAGTACTTC.

V gene TRBV29-1 combines with J gene TRBJ1-1; 8 bases are shared with TRBD1. Per germline, CDR1 SQVTM and CDR2 ANQGSEA. The CDR3 runs 11 residues. Unmatched junction bases numbered 6, after V lost 7 bases and J lost 8 bases. The CDR3, as DNA: TGCAGCGGGTTGACAGGGGCAGAAGCTTTCTTT. The encoded protein is CSGLTGAEAFF.

This clonotype was recorded a few times. The chain uses TRBV6-5 and TRBJ1-2; the D gene is possibly TRBD1 (6 bases). V gave up 2 bases and J gave up 4 bases, with 14 bases separating them. The germline V gene encodes CDR1 MNHEY and CDR2 SVGAGI. The CDR3 runs 15 residues. The CDR3 loop is CASSYDAGTTYGYTF. Written as DNA, the CDR3 is TGTGCCAGCAGTTACGATGCAGGGACAACCTATGGCTACACCTTC.

This clonotype was seen only a few times. This chain joins TRBV20-1 and TRBJ1-6; 7 bases agree with TRBD1. The CDR3 is made up of 13 amino acids. In germline, CDR1 is DFQATT, CDR2 SNEGSKA (reference sequence). V dropped 2 bases and J dropped 10; count of bases not matched to a gene: 5. The CDR3 reads CSARTTGRSPLHF. The CDR3 nucleotides are TGCAGTGCTAGAACGACAGGGAGATCACCCCTCCACTTT.

This clonotype was recorded at least ten times. J is TRBJ2-5 and V is TRBV10-3, with D maybe TRBD1 (6 bases). The ends were cut back, 6 bases at V and 0 bases at J, with 8 bases in the middle. Germline V gene data show CDR1 as ENHRY and CDR2 as SYGVKD. The CDR3 contains 13 residues. For the CDR3, the DNA is TGTGCCATCAGCCGGGACAACCAAGAGACCCAGTACTTC. Protein sequence: CAISRDNQETQYF.

This clonotype has more than one count but fewer than ten. This chain connects TRBV2 to TRBJ2-7; 8 positions agree with TRBD1. Germline V gives CDR1 SNHLY, CDR2 FYNNEI. Losses at the gene ends were 3 bases for V and 5 bases for J; bases not matched to a gene: 6. The CDR3 has 14 residues. This CDR3 reads CASSEQGAQDEQYV. The CDR3 coding sequence is TGTGCCAGCAGTGAGCAGGGGGCGCAGGACGAGCAGTACGTC.

This clonotype has just a few counts. This chain connects TRBV10-3 to TRBJ2-4, with a possible D match to TRBD2 (5 bases). V was pared by 6 bases and J by 6 bases, with 12 bases between. The CDR3 runs 13 residues. Per germline, CDR1 ENHRY and CDR2 SYGVKD. The CDR3 DNA is TGTGCCATCAGAAAGGACTTGTTAAACATTCAGTACTTC. Translating gives CAIRKDLLNIQYF.

The chain links TRBV24-1 to TRBJ1-5; maybe TRBD1 (5 bases). Per the germline V gene, CDR1 is KGHDR and CDR2 is SFDVKD. V was shortened by 4 bases and J by 0 bases, with 12 bases between the two germline ends. The CDR3 consists of 16 residues. CDR3 DNA: TGTGCCACCAGTGACCCCCGGGGGGGTAGCAATCAGCCCCAGCATTTT. It specifies CATSDPRGGSNQPQHF.